The T cell receptor (beta chain) under discussion was sequenced for a study of cytomegalovirus exposure and HLA in healthy donors. As for this clone: The sample carries other DNA sequences with the same CDR3.

The CDR3 totals 13 residues. V lost 0 bases and J lost 2, with 4 bases in between. CDR1 and CDR2 (germline): MNHEY, SVGAGI. The table came from immunoSEQ multiplex PCR; TCRdb's copy has only in-frame clones and leaves some out. The table includes 200,000 to 300,000 clones, roughly nine tenths detected once. The V and J genes are TRBV6-5 and TRBJ1-1; D uncertain. This clonotype was obtained from a man aged 18 to 30 in good health and CMV-seropositive. What was sequenced was PBMCs. CDR3 residues: CASSYSENTEAFF. As DNA, the CDR3 is TGTGCCAGCAGTTACTCGGAAAACACTGAAGCTTTCTTT.